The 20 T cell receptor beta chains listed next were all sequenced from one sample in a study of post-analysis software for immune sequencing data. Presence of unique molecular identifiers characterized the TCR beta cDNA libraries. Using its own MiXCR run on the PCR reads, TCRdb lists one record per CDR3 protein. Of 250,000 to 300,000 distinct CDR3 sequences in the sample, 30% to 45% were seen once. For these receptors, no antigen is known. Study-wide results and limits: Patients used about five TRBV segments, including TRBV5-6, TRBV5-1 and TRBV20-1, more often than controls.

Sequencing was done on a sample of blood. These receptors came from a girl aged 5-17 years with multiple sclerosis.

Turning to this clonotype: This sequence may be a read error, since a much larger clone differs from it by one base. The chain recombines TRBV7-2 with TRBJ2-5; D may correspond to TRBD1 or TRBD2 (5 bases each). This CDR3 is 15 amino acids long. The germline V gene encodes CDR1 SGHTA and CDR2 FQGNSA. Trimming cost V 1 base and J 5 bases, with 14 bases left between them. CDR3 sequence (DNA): TGTGCCAGCAGCTTAGAGGGCAGGGAGATGGAGACCCAGTACTTC. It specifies CASSLEGREMETQYF.

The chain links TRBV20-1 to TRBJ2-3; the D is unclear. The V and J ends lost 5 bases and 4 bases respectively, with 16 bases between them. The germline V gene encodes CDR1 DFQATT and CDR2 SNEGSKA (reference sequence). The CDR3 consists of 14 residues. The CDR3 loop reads CSAPEPVKADTQYF. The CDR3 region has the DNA TGCAGTGCTCCAGAACCCGTCAAGGCAGATACGCAGTATTTT.

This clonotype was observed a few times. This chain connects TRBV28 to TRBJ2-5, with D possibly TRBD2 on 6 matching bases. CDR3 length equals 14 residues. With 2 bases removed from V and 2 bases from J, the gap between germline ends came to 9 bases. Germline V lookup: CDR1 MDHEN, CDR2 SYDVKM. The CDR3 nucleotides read TGTGCCAGCAGTTTAGCTAGCGAGCAAGAGACCCAGTACTTC. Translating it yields CASSLASEQETQYF.

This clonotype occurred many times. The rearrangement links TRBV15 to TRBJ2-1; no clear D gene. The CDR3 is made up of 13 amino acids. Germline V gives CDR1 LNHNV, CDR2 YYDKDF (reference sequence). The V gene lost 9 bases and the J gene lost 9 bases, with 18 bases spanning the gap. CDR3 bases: TGTGCCACTTCGTTACATGGCGGCGGTGAGCAGTTCTTC. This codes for CATSLHGGGEQFF.

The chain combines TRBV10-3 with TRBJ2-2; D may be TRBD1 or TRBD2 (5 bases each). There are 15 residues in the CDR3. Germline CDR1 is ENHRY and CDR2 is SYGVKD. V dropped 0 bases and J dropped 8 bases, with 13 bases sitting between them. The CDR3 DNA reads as TGTGCCATCAGTGAGTCCGTATGGGACCCGGGGGAGCTGTTTTTT. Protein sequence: CAISESVWDPGELFF.

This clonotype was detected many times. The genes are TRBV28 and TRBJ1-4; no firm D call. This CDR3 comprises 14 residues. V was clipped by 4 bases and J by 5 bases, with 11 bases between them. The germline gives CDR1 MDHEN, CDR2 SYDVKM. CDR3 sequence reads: CASSSPVVNEKLFF. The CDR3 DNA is TGTGCCAGCAGTTCCCCAGTTGTGAATGAAAAACTGTTTTTT.

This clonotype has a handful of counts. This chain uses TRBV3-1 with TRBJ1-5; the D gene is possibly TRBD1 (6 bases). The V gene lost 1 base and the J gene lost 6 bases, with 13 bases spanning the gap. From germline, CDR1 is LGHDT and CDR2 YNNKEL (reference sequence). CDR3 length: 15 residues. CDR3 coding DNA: TGTGCCAGCAGCCAAGGGACCGGGGGCCTTCAGCCCCAGCATTTT. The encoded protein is CASSQGTGGLQPQHF.

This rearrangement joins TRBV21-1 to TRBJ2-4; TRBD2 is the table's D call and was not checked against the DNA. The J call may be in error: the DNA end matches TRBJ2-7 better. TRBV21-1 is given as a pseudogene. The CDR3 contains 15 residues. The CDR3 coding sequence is TGTGCCAGCAGAAGGACTAGCGAAAGCTCCTACGAGCAGTACTTC. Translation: CASRRTSESSYEQYF.

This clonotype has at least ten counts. The DNA for the CDR3 is TGTGCCAGCAGCTTACGGTTCGGCGGAGACTCCTACAATGAGCAGTTCTTC. It yields the protein CASSLRFGGDSYNEQFF. The chain employs TRBV7-9 and TRBJ2-1; D gene uncertain. The CDR3 length is 17 residues. CDR1 is SEHNR and CDR2 is FQNEAQ in the germline V gene (reference sequence). V was pared by 2 bases and J by 0 bases, with 14 bases between.

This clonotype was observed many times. CDR3 coding DNA: TGTGCCAGCAGCTTAGGCCGTTGGTATAGCAATCAGCCCCAGCATTTT. Its translation: CASSLGRWYSNQPQHF. The chain employs TRBV7-8 and TRBJ1-5, with no clear D. This CDR3 contains 16 residues. V lost 1 base and J 0 bases, leaving 10 bases between the germline ends. From germline, CDR1 is SGHVS and CDR2 FQNEAQ.

The CDR3 loop reads CASSLGGYPYGYTF. The DNA of the CDR3 is TGTGCCAGCAGTTTGGGCGGATACCCCTATGGCTACACCTTC. V usage is TRBV6-5 and J usage is TRBJ1-2; no definite D call. V lost 4 bases, J lost 4 bases, and 13 bases lay in between. The germline gives CDR1 MNHEY, CDR2 SVGAGI. The CDR3 contains 14 residues.

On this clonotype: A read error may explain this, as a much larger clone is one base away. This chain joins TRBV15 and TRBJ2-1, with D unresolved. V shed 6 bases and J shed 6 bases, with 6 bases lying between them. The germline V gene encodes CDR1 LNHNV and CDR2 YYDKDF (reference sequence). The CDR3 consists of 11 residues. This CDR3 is CATSGTNEQFF. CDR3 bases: TGTGCCACCAGTGGTACCAATGAGCAGTTCTTC.

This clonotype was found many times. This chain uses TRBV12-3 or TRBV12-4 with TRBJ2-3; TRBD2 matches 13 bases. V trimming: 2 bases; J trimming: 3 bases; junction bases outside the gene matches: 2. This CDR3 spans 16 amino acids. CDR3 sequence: CASSLTSGGATDTQYF. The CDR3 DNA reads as TGTGCCAGCAGTTTAACTAGCGGGGGGGCAACAGATACGCAGTATTTT.

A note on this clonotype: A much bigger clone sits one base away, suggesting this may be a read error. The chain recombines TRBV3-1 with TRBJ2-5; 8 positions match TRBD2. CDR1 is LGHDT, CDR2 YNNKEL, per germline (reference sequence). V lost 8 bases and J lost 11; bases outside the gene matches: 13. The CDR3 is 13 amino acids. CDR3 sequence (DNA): TGTGCCAGCGGACTAGCCGGGGGCAATGAGCAGTACTTC. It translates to CASGLAGGNEQYF.

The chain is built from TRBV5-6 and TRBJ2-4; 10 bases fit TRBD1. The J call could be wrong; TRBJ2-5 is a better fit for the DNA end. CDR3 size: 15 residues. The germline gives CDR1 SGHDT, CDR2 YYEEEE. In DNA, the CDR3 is TGTGCCAGCAGCCGGATGACAGGGGGCTGGGAGACCCAGTACTTC. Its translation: CASSRMTGGWETQYF.

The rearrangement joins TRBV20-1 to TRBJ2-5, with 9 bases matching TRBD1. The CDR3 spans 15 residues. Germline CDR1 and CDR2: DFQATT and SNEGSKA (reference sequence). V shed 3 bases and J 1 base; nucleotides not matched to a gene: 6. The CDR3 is CSASPGQGTQETQYF. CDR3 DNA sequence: TGCAGTGCTAGTCCGGGACAGGGCACCCAAGAGACCCAGTACTTC.

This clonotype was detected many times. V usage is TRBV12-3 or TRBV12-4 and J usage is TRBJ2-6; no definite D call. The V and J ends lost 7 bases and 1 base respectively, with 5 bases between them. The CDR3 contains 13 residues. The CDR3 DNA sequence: TGTGCCAGCACCAGATCTGGGGCCAACGTCCTGACTTTC. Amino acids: CASTRSGANVLTF.

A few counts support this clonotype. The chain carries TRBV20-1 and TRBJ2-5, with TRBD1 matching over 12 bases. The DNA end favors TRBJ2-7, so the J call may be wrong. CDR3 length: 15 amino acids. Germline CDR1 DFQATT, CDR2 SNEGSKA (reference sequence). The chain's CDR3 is CSARGVGTGGLEQYF. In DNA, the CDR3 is TGCAGTGCTAGAGGGGTAGGGACAGGGGGCCTCGAGCAGTACTTC.

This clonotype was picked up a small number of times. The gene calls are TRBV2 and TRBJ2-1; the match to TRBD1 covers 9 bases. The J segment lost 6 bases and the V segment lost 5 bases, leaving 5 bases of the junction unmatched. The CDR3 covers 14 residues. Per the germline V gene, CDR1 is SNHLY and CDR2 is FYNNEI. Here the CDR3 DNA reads TGTGCCAGCAGTCGGACAGGGGCTGGCAATGAGCAGTTCTTC. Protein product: CASSRTGAGNEQFF.

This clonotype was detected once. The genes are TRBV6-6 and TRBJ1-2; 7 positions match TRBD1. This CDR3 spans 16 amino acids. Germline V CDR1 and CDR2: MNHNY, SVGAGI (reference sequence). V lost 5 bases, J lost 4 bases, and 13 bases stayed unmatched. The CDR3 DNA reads TGTGCCAGCAGTCGACCGTCGACAGGGATTGTCTATGGCTACACCTTC. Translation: CASSRPSTGIVYGYTF.